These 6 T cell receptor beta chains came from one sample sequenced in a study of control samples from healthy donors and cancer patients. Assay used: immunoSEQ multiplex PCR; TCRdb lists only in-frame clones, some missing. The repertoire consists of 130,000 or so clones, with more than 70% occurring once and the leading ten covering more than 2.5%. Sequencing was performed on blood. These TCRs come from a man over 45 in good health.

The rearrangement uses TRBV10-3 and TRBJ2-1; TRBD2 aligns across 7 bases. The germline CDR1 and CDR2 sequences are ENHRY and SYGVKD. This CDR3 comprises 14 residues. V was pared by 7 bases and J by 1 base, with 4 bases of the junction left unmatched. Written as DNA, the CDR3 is TGTGCCATCAAGCGGGGCCCGTCCTACAATGAGCAGTTCTTC. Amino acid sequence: CAIKRGPSYNEQFF.

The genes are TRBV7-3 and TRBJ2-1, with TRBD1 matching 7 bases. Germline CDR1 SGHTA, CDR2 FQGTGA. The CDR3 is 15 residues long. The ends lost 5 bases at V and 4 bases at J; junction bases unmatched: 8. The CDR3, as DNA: TGTGCCAGCAGCCCCCGACAGGGACAATACAATGAGCAGTTCTTC. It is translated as CASSPRQGQYNEQFF.

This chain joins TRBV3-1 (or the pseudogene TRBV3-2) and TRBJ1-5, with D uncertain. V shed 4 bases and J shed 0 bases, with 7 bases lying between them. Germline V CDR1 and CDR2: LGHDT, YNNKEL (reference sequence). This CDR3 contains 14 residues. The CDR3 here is CASSLQYSNQPQHF. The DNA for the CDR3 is TGTGCCAGCAGCCTCCAATATAGCAATCAGCCCCAGCATTTT.

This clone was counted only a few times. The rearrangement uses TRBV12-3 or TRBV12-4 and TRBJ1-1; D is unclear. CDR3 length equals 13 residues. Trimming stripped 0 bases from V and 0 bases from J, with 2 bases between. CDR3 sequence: CASSLALNTEAFF. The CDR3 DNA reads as TGTGCCAGCAGTTTAGCACTGAACACTGAAGCTTTCTTT.

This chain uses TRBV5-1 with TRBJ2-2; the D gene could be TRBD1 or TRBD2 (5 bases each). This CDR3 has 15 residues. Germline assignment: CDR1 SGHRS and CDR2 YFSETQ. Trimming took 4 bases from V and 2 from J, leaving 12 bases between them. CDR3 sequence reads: CASSHGTGNTGELFF. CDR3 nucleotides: TGCGCCAGCAGCCACGGGACGGGAAACACCGGGGAGCTGTTTTTT.

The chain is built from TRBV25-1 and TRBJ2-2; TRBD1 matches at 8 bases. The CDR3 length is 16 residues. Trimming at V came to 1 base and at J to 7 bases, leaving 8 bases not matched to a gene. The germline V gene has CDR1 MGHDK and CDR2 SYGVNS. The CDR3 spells CASSESRGPPHGELFF. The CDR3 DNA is TGTGCCAGCAGTGAATCCAGGGGGCCACCCCACGGGGAGCTGTTTTTT.